The 20 T cell receptor beta chains in this list originate from one sample, sequenced in a study of prognosis after radiotherapy for stage I lung cancer. Genomic DNA was subjected to two-round multiplex PCR for amplification of TCR beta CDR3. Primers (each specific to one TRBV or TRBJ gene) were used in first-round PCR. MiXCR, run by TCRdb on the multiplex PCR reads, gives a single entry per CDR3 protein. The sample lists around 21,000 distinct CDR3 sequences; more than 40% were seen once. Sample: PBMCs, taken before or after stereotactic body radiation therapy (not recorded which). The receptor source for this set is a donor aged 50 or older with non-small cell lung cancer.

This clonotype was counted at least ten times. In DNA, the CDR3 is TGTGCCAGCAGCTCGGGACTAGCGGGGACTTACAATGAGCAGTTCTTC. Its translation is CASSSGLAGTYNEQFF. This chain links TRBV7-6 with TRBJ2-1, with 13 bases fitting TRBD2. Germline CDR1 reads SGHVS; CDR2 reads FNYEAQ. Losses at the gene ends were 4 bases for V and 4 bases for J; bases not matched to a gene: 4. The CDR3 sequence is 16 residues long.

This clonotype was recorded at least ten times. This chain joins TRBV9 and TRBJ2-7, with TRBD1 identical over 10 bases. Germline CDR1 and CDR2: SGDLS and YYNGEE. The CDR3 has 20 amino acids. J gave up 1 base and V 4 bases, and 20 bases lay outside the gene matches. CDR3 sequence (DNA): TGTGCCAGCAGCTCAACATATACACCTTCCGGGACAGGGGCTTCCTACGAGCAGTACTTC. It is translated as CASSSTYTPSGTGASYEQYF. The variable domain in full, completed from reference TRBV9 and TRBJ2-7, reads DSGVTQTPKHLITATGQRVTLRCSPRSGDLSVYWYQQSLDQGLQFLIQYYNGEERAKGNILERFSAQQFPDLHSELNLSSLELGDSALYFCASSSTYTPSGTGASYEQYFGPGTRLTVT.

Details on this clonotype: This clone may be a read error of a much larger clone one base away. The J gene is TRBJ2-5, the V gene TRBV7-2, with a tentative D call TRBD1 (6 bases). Germline V lookup: CDR1 SGHTA, CDR2 FQGNSA. CDR3 size: 14 residues. Trimming pared 6 bases from V and 5 bases from J, leaving 16 bases between. The CDR3 sequence is CASRRPTRGETQYF. The DNA for the CDR3 is TGTGCCAGCAGACGGCCAACTAGGGGGGAGACCCAGTACTTC.

Concerning this clonotype itself: A single base separates this from a much larger clone, so it may be a read error. The chain combines TRBV7-8 with TRBJ2-2, with D possibly TRBD2 on 6 matching bases. The germline CDR1 and CDR2 sequences are SGHVS and FQNEAQ. The CDR3 has 12 residues. The CDR3 region is CAREGNTGELSF. The DNA of the CDR3 is TGTGCCAGGGAGGGTAACACCGGGGAGCTGTCTTTT.

This clonotype is termed medium-sized (0.01 to 0.1%). The chain employs TRBV11-2 and TRBJ1-1; D is unresolved. This CDR3 comprises 15 residues. From germline, CDR1 is SGHAT and CDR2 FQNNGV. V shed 5 bases and J shed 1 base, with 14 bases lying between them. For the CDR3, the DNA is TGTGCCAGCAGCCCCGGGTTGAGGAGGAACACTGAAGCTTTCTTT. It translates to CASSPGLRRNTEAFF.

This clonotype was recorded a few times. A much more abundant neighbour one base away suggests this may be a read error. This chain connects TRBV20-1 to TRBJ2-3; no definite D call. The CDR3 extends over 10 amino acids. Trimming stripped 8 bases from V and 2 bases from J, with 5 bases between. Germline V gives CDR1 DFQATT, CDR2 SNEGSKA (reference sequence). CDR3 nucleotides: TGCAGTCCCCTCACAGATACGCAGTATTTT. Translating it yields CSPLTDTQYF.

Comment on this clonotype: A read error likely explains this, since a far larger clone differs by one base. The rearrangement uses TRBV6-6 and TRBJ2-7, with 14 bases aligning to TRBD2. The germline gives CDR1 MNHNY, CDR2 SVGAGI (reference sequence). V lost 1 base and J lost 5; bases outside the gene matches: 4. This CDR3 region has 16 residues. In DNA, the CDR3 is TGTGCCAGCAGTTACTGGACTAGCGGGAGGCTCCACGAGCAGTACTTC. Amino acids: CASSYWTSGRLHEQYF.

The V gene is TRBV5-1, the J gene TRBJ2-2; no clear D. This CDR3 is 17 amino acids long. Germline CDR1 reads SGHRS; CDR2 reads YFSETQ. V was clipped by 0 bases and J by 4 bases, with 16 bases between them. CDR3 coding DNA: TGCGCCAGCAGCTTGGGGTCCCCCCCACCGCTCACCGGGGAGCTGTTTTTT. Amino acids: CASSLGSPPPLTGELFF.

This clonotype was detected ten times or more. This chain connects TRBV9 to TRBJ2-3, with 10 bases that match TRBD1. Germline CDR1 is SGDLS and CDR2 is YYNGEE. The CDR3 is 15 residues long. The J segment lost 2 bases and the V segment lost 3 bases, leaving 3 bases of the junction unmatched. DNA for the CDR3: TGTGCCAGCAGCGCGGGACAGGGGAACACAGATACGCAGTATTTT. This translates into CASSAGQGNTDTQYF.

This clonotype was counted at least ten times. The rearrangement joins TRBV12-3 or TRBV12-4 to TRBJ2-5; possible D gene TRBD2, 5 bases. Between the trimmed V and J ends, which lost 6 bases and 5 bases, there was a span of 16 bases. This CDR3 has 14 residues. CDR3 sequence: CASSRGPLGETQYF. For the CDR3, the DNA is TGTGCCAGCAGCCGCGGGCCCCTTGGGGAGACCCAGTACTTC.

The chain uses TRBV11-2 and TRBJ2-7; D is unresolved. Per germline, CDR1 SGHAT and CDR2 FQNNGV. Trimming removed 1 base at V and 0 bases at J, with 10 bases between. CDR3 length: 15 amino acids. CDR3 sequence (DNA): TGTGCCAGCAGCTTAGGGACGATCCTCTCCTACGAGCAGTACTTC. Residues: CASSLGTILSYEQYF.

This chain connects TRBV27 to TRBJ2-2; D is undetermined. The CDR3 is 12 amino acids. CDR1 MNHEY and CDR2 SMNVEV come from the germline V gene (reference sequence). Trimming took off 5 bases at V and 5 bases at J, with 6 bases between the two ends. The CDR3 DNA follows: TGTGCCAGCAGTATAATTACCGGGGAGCTGTTTTTT. This translates into CASSIITGELFF.

The rearrangement uses TRBV6-2 or TRBV6-3 and TRBJ2-7, with 7 bases that match TRBD2. CDR3 length: 13 amino acids. The V segment lost 6 bases and the J segment 2 bases; nucleotides outside the gene matches: 4. CDR1 and CDR2 (germline): MNHEY, SVGEGT. CDR3: CASSEREAYEQYF. CDR3 bases: TGTGCCAGCAGCGAGCGGGAAGCCTACGAGCAGTACTTC.

The chain links TRBV11-3 to TRBJ2-7; TRBD1 aligns across 7 bases. CDR3 length: 13 residues. Germline V gene sequence: CDR1 SGHNT, CDR2 YENEEA. The V gene end was trimmed by 3 bases and the J gene end by 2 bases; junction bases not matched to a gene: 1. CDR3 in amino acids: CASSLTGTYEQYF. The CDR3 DNA sequence: TGTGCCAGCAGCTTGACAGGGACCTACGAGCAGTACTTC.

This clonotype ranks as medium-sized. The genes are TRBV5-1 and TRBJ1-1, with 7 bases identical to TRBD1. This CDR3 comprises 15 residues. The germline V gene has CDR1 SGHRS and CDR2 YFSETQ. Trimming took 5 bases from V and 3 from J; bases not matched to a gene: 10. This chain's CDR3 is CASSPQGDGHTEAFF. CDR3 nucleotides: TGCGCCAGCAGTCCTCAGGGGGATGGTCACACTGAAGCTTTCTTT. Drawing the rest from reference TRBV5-1 and TRBJ1-1, the complete variable domain is KAGVTQTPRYLIKTRGQQVTLSCSPISGHRSVSWYQQTPGQGLQFLFEYFSETQRNKGNFPGRFSGRQFSNSRSEMNVSTLELGDSALYLCASSPQGDGHTEAFFGQGTRLTVV.

As for this clonotype: The junction shows a germline mismatch at one end, possibly a read error. The genes are TRBV7-8 and TRBJ2-7; 9 nucleotides agree with TRBD2. The CDR3 sequence is 15 residues long. Germline values: CDR1 SGHVS, CDR2 FQNEAQ. CDR3 bases: TGTGCTAGCAGAGAACTAGCGGGCGGGCCTTACGAGCAGTACTTC. Translation: CASRELAGGPYEQYF.

The chain recombines TRBV12-3 or TRBV12-4 with TRBJ1-2; unclear D gene. The CDR3 extends over 13 amino acids. Trimming removed 2 bases at V and 6 bases at J, with 10 bases between. The CDR3 DNA follows: TGTGCCAGCAGTTTATACGTGCGGCATGGCTACACCTTC. This sequence encodes CASSLYVRHGYTF.

This clonotype was detected many times. The genes are TRBV28 and TRBJ1-2; TRBD1 might be the D (5 bases). V shed 1 base and J shed 7 bases, with 13 bases lying between them. CDR1 is MDHEN and CDR2 is SYDVKM in the germline V gene. The CDR3 length is 14 residues. The CDR3 loop reads CASSLSEGVRGYTF. In nucleotides, the CDR3 is TGTGCCAGCAGTTTATCGGAAGGGGTGCGTGGCTACACCTTC.

About this clonotype: A read error likely explains this, since a far larger clone differs by one base. The V gene is TRBV27, the J gene TRBJ2-5; 8 bases are a match to TRBD2. The germline CDR1 and CDR2 sequences are MNHEY and SMNVEV (reference sequence). The CDR3 sequence is 13 residues long. This chain's CDR3 is CASSRTSYNELFF. The CDR3 region has the DNA TGTGCCAGCAGTCGGACTAGCTACAATGAGCTGTTCTTC.

With respect to this clonotype: It may be a read error: a sequence one base away is much more abundant. This chain links TRBV6-4 with TRBJ1-1, with TRBD1 as a possible D gene (6 bases). The CDR3 is made up of 13 amino acids. With 5 bases removed from V and 5 bases from J, the gap between germline ends came to 12 bases. The germline gives CDR1 MRHNA, CDR2 SNTAGT. CDR3 coding DNA: TGTGCCAGCAGTCCCTGGACAGAGACTGAAGCTTTCTTT. Its protein is CASSPWTETEAFF.